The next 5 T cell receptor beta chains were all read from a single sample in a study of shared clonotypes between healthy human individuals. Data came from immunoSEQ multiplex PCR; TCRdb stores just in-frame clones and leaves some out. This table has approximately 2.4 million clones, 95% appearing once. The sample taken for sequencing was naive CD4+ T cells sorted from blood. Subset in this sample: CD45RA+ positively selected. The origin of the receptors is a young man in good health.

The CDR3 DNA is TGTGCCACCAGCAGAGACAGTCCGTGGGAGACCCAGTACTTC. Its translation: CATSRDSPWETQYF. The rearrangement uses TRBV15 and TRBJ2-5; D not resolved. CDR1 LNHNV and CDR2 YYDKDF come from the germline V gene (reference sequence). V was shortened by 0 bases and J by 5 bases, with 10 bases between the two germline ends. The CDR3 sequence is 14 residues long.

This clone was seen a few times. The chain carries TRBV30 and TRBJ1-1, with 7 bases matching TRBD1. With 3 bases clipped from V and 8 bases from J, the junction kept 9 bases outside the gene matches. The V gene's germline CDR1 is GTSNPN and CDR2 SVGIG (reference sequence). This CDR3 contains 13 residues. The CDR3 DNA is TGTGCCTGGAGACAACAGGGGCCGGTGGAAGCTTTCTTT. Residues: CAWRQQGPVEAFF.

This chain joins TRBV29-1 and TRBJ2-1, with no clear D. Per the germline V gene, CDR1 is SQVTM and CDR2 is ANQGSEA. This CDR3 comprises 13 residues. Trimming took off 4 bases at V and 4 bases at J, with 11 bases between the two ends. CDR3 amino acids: CSVVVGTYNEQFF. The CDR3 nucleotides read TGCAGCGTTGTAGTCGGCACGTACAATGAGCAGTTCTTC.

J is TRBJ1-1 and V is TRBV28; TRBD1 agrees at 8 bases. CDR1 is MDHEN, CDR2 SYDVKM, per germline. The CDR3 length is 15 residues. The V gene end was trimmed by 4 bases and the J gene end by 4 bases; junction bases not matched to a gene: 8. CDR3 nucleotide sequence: TGTGCCAGCAGTTCCCCGGACAGGGCGAGCACTGAAGCTTTCTTT. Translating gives CASSSPDRASTEAFF.

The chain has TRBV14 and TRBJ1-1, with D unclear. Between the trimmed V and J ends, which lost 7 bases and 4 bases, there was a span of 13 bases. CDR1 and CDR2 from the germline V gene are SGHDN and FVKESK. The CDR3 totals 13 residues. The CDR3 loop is CASTPGRGTEAFF. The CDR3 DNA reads TGTGCCAGCACCCCCGGTCGGGGCACTGAAGCTTTCTTT.